Listed here are 10 T cell receptor beta chains from one sample, sequenced in a study of T-cell reconstitution after alpha-beta-depleted transplantation in children. Molecular barcoding with unique molecular identifiers was used for the TCRbeta library. TCRdb fed the PCR reads into MiXCR, producing one record per CDR3 protein. This repertoire shows a few hundred thousand distinct CDR3 sequences, about a quarter found once; its top ten account for 30% to 40%. The sample in question was PBMCs, obtained before TCRalphabeta/CD19-depleted stem cell transplant. These receptor sequences come from a boy under three years old with Wiskott-Aldrich syndrome, due to receive a stem cell transplant.

This clonotype has just a few counts. V usage is TRBV7-3 and J usage is TRBJ2-1; tentative D call: TRBD2 (5 bases). The germline gives CDR1 SGHTA, CDR2 FQGTGA. V was cut by 4 bases and J by 6 bases, with 19 bases left in between. This CDR3 has 16 residues. The chain's CDR3 is CASSSLVWENGNEQFF. The CDR3 nucleotides are TGTGCCAGCAGCTCCCTTGTTTGGGAGAACGGCAATGAGCAGTTCTTC.

Only a few counts were recorded for this clonotype. V and J are TRBV20-1 and TRBJ2-1; tentatively, D is TRBD2 (6 bases). Germline V gene lookup returns CDR1 DFQATT and CDR2 SNEGSKA (reference sequence). The V end lost 3 bases, the J end lost 3 bases, and 18 bases lay between the germline ends. The CDR3 length is 16 residues. The CDR3 protein is CSARVGSGRFYNEQFF. Written as DNA, the CDR3 is TGCAGTGCTAGGGTCGGAAGTGGGAGGTTCTACAATGAGCAGTTCTTC.

The chain joins TRBV4-1 to TRBJ2-5; TRBD2 might be the D (5 bases). The CDR3 runs to 14 residues. Trimming took 6 bases from V and 2 from J, leaving 13 bases between them. Germline assignment: CDR1 MGHRA and CDR2 YSYEKL. CDR3 sequence: CASSPSTMQETQYF. DNA for the CDR3: TGCGCCAGCAGTCCGTCGACTATGCAAGAGACCCAGTACTTC.

In this sample, this clonotype turned up a few times. J is TRBJ1-1 and V is TRBV21-1; TRBD1 is the table's D call, not checked against the DNA. TRBV21-1 is designated a pseudogene. This CDR3 contains 16 residues. CDR3 residues: CASSPFPTGKKSEAFF. CDR3 DNA sequence: TGTGCCAGCAGTCCCTTCCCGACAGGGAAAAAATCTGAAGCTTTCTTT.

The table lists this clonotype with a few counts. The chain recombines TRBV6-1 with TRBJ1-1; no firm D call. CDR3 length equals 15 residues. Germline values: CDR1 MNHNS, CDR2 SASEGT. The V end lost 1 base, the J end lost 6 bases, and 15 bases lay between the germline ends. Here the CDR3 reads CASSEVGRPRAEAFF. CDR3 bases: TGTGCCAGCAGTGAAGTGGGCAGGCCGCGGGCTGAAGCTTTCTTT.

The J gene is TRBJ2-2, the V gene TRBV4-1; D possibly corresponds to TRBD1 (6 bases). V was clipped by 1 base and J by 0 bases, with 12 bases between them. The CDR3 length is 17 residues. From germline, CDR1 is MGHRA and CDR2 YSYEKL. CDR3: CASSQAPQGANTGELFF. In DNA form, the CDR3 reads TGCGCCAGCAGCCAAGCCCCACAGGGCGCGAACACCGGGGAGCTGTTTTTT.

The CDR3 DNA is TGCAGTGCTAGTCCCGGGACAGGGGGTTTCGCTGAAGCTTTCTTT. Protein product: CSASPGTGGFAEAFF. The V call is TRBV20-1, the J call TRBJ1-1, with 11 bases lining up with TRBD1. The CDR3 length is 15 residues. Germline assignment: CDR1 DFQATT and CDR2 SNEGSKA (reference sequence). The junction had 9 bases not matched to a gene; V was cut back by 3 bases and J by 6 bases.

This clonotype was observed a few times. The J gene is TRBJ2-1, the V gene TRBV20-1; D could derive from TRBD1 or TRBD2 (5 bases each). Germline V lookup: CDR1 DFQATT, CDR2 SNEGSKA (reference sequence). Trimming removed 1 base at V and 5 bases at J, with 15 bases between. The CDR3 length is 15 residues. CDR3 in amino acids: CSARGEQWDHNEQFF. The CDR3 DNA reads TGCAGTGCTAGAGGGGAGCAGTGGGACCACAATGAGCAGTTCTTC.

The rearrangement joins TRBV25-1 to TRBJ1-4; 7 positions agree with TRBD1. The CDR3 is made up of 15 amino acids. Germline V gene data show CDR1 as MGHDK and CDR2 as SYGVNS. Losses at the gene ends were 8 bases for V and 4 bases for J; bases not matched to a gene: 10. CDR3 nucleotides: TGTGCCAGCGTACCTCCGGGACAGAGTAATGAAAAACTGTTTTTT. This translates into CASVPPGQSNEKLFF.

This clonotype came up a few times. The chain is built from TRBV5-8 and TRBJ2-5; D is undetermined. V shed 4 bases and J shed 9 bases, with 13 bases lying between them. The CDR3 is 12 amino acids. Germline assignment: CDR1 SGHTS and CDR2 YDEGEE. The CDR3 DNA reads as TGTGCCAGCAGCCGGCACCTCTTGGCCCAGTACTTC. It is translated as CASSRHLLAQYF.